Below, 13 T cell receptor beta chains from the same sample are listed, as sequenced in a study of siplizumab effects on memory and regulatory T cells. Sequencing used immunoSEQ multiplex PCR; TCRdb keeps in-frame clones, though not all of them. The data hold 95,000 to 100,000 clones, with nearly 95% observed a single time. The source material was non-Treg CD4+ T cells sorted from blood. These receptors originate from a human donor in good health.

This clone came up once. DNA for the CDR3: TGTGCCAGCAGTGACCTGACGGCGGGGAATCAGCCCCAGCATTTT. Amino acid sequence: CASSDLTAGNQPQHF. This rearrangement joins TRBV2 to TRBJ1-5, with D unclear. This CDR3 comprises 15 residues. Trimming removed 3 bases from V and 4 bases from J, with 13 bases in between. The germline gives CDR1 SNHLY, CDR2 FYNNEI.

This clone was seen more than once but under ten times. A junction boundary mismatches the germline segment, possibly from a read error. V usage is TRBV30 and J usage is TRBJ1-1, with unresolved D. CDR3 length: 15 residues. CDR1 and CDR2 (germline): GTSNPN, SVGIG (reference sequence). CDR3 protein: CARRRTVLPGTEAFF. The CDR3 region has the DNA TGTGCCCGGAGGCGGACGGTCCTCCCGGGGACTGAAGCTTTCTTT.

The CDR3 nucleotides are TGTGCCAGCAGTTTAAGCCCGTCCTACGAGCAGTACTTC. Translated: CASSLSPSYEQYF. This rearrangement joins TRBV27 to TRBJ2-7; no reliable D call. This CDR3 contains 13 residues. Germline values: CDR1 MNHEY, CDR2 SMNVEV (reference sequence). V was clipped by 2 bases and J by 1 base, with 6 bases between them.

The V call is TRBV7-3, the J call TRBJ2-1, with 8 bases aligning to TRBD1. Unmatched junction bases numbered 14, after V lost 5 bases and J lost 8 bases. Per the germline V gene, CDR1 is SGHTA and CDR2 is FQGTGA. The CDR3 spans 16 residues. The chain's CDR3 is CASSPRQGSIADEQFF. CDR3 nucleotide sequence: TGTGCCAGCAGCCCCAGACAGGGGAGCATAGCGGATGAGCAGTTCTTC.

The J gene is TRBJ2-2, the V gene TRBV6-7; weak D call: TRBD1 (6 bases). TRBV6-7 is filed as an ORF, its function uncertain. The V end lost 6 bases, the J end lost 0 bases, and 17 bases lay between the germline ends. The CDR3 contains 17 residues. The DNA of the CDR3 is TGTGCCAGCAGCCAATGGGGGCAGGCGACGAACACCGGGGAGCTGTTTTTT. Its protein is CASSQWGQATNTGELFF.

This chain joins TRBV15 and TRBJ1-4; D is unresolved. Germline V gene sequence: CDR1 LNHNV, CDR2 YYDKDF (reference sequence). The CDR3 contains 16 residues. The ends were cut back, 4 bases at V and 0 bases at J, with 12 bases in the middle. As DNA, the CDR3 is TGTGCCACCAGCACCAGGACGGCAGCAACTAATGAAAAACTGTTTTTT. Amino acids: CATSTRTAATNEKLFF.

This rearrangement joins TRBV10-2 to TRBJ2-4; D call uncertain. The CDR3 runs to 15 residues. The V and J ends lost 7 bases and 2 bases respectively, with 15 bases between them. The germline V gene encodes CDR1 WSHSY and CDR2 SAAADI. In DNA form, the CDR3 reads TGCGCCAGCATTTCAGACGTTTTAACCAAAAACATTCAGTACTTC. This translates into CASISDVLTKNIQYF.

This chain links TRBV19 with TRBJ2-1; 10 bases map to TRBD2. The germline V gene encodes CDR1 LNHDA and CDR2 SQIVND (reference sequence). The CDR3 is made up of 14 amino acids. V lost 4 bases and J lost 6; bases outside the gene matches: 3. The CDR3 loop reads CASSTSGSFNEQFF. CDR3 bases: TGTGCCAGTAGTACTAGCGGGAGTTTCAATGAGCAGTTCTTC. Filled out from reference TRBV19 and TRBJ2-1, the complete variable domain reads DGGITQSPKYLFRKEGQNVTLSCEQNLNHDAMYWYRQDPGQGLRLIYYSQIVNDFQKGDIAEGYSVSREKKESFPLTVTSAQKNPTAFYLCASSTSGSFNEQFFGPGTRLTVL.

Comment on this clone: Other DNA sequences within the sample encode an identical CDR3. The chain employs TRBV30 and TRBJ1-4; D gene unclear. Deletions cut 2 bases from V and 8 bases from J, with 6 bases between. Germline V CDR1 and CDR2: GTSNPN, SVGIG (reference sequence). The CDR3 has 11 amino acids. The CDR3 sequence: CAWSPREKLFF. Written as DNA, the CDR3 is TGTGCCTGGAGTCCTAGAGAAAAACTGTTTTTT.

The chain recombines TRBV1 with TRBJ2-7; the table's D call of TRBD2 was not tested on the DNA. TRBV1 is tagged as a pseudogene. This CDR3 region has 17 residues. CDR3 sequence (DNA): TGCACCAGCAGCCACGGAAGGGAGGGACTACCAGCCTACGAGCAGTACTTC. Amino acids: CTSSHGREGLPAYEQYF.

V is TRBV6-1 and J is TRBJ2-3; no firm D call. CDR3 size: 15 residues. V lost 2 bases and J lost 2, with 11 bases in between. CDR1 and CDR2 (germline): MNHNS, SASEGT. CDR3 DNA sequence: TGTGCCAGCAGTGAATCGTCCACCTCCACAGATACGCAGTATTTT. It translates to CASSESSTSTDTQYF.

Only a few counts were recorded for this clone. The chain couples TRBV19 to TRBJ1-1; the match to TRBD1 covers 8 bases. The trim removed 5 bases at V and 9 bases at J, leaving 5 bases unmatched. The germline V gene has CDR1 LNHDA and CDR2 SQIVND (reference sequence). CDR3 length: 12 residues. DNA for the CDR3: TGTGCCAGTAGTGCCCGACAGGGGCAAGCTTTCTTT. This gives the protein CASSARQGQAFF.

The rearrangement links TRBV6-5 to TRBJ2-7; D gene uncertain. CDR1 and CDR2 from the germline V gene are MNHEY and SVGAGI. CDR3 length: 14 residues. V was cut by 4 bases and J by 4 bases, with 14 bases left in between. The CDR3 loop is CASSSLGRLYEQYF. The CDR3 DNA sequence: TGTGCCAGCAGTTCCCTCGGTCGGTTATACGAGCAGTACTTC.